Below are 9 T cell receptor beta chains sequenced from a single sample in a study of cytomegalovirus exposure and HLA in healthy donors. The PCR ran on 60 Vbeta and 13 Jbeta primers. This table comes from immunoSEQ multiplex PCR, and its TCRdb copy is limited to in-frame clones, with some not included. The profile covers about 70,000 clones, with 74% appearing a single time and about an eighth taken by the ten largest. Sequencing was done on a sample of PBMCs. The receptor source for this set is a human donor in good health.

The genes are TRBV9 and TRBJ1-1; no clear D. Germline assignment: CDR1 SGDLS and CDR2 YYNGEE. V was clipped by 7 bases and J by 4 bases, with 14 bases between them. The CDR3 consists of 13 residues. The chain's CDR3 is CASSLTPGTEAFF. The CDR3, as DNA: TGTGCCAGCTCCCTCACCCCGGGCACTGAAGCTTTCTTT. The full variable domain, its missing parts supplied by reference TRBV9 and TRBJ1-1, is DSGVTQTPKHLITATGQRVTLRCSPRSGDLSVYWYQQSLDQGLQFLIQYYNGEERAKGNILERFSAQQFPDLHSELNLSSLELGDSALYFCASSLTPGTEAFFGQGTRLTVV.

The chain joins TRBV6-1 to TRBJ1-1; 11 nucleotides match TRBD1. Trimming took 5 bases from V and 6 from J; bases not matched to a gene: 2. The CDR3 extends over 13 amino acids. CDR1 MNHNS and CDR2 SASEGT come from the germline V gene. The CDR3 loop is CASSTGQGAEAFF. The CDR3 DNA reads TGTGCCAGCAGTACGGGACAGGGGGCTGAAGCTTTCTTT.

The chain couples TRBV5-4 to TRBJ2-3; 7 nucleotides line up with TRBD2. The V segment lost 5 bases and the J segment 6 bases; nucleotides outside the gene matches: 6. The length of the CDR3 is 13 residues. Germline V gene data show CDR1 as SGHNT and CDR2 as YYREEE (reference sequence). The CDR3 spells CASRAGVGDTQYF. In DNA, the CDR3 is TGTGCCAGCAGGGCGGGAGTGGGGGATACGCAGTATTTT.

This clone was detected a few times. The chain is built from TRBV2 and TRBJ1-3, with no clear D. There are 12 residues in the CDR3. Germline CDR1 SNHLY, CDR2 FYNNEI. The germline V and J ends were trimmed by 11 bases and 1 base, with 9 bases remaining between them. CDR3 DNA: TGTGCCCTCCCACTTTCTGGAAACACCATATATTTT. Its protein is CALPLSGNTIYF.

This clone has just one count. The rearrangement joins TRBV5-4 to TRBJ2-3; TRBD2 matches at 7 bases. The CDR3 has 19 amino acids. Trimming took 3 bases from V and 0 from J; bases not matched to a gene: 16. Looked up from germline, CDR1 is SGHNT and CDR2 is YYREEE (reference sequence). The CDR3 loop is CASSWEGGRGLGSTDTQYF. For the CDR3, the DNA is TGTGCCAGCAGCTGGGAGGGAGGGCGAGGACTAGGGAGCACAGATACGCAGTATTTT.

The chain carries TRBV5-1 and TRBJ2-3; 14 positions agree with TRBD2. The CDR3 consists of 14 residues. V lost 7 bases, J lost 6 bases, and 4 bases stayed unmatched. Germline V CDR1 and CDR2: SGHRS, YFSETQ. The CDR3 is CASGLAGGMDTQYF. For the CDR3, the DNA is TGCGCCAGCGGACTAGCGGGAGGAATGGATACGCAGTATTTT.

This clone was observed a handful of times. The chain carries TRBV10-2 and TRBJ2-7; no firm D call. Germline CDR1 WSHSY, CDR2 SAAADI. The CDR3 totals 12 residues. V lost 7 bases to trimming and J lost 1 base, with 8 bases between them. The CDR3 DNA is TGCGCCAGCAACGCAGGTTCCTACGAGCAGTACTTC. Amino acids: CASNAGSYEQYF.

CDR3 residues: CASSPKDTQYF. The CDR3 bases are TGTGCCAGCTCACCTAAAGATACGCAGTATTTT. This rearrangement joins TRBV18 to TRBJ2-3; D unclear. The germline V gene encodes CDR1 KGHSH and CDR2 LQKENI. Trimming cost V 3 bases and J 5 bases, with 3 bases left between them. The CDR3 is 11 residues long.

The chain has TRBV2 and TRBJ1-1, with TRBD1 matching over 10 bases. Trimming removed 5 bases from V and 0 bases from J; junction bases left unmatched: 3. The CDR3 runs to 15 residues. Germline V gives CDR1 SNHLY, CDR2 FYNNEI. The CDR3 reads CASSSGTGVNTEAFF. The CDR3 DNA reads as TGTGCCAGCAGTTCCGGGACAGGGGTGAACACTGAAGCTTTCTTT.